Below, one TCR beta chain is given with its context. The target antigen is unknown. The study gave focal radiation plus ipilimumab CTLA-4 blockade to patients with chemo-refractory metastatic non-small-cell lung cancer. The repertoire was sequenced with immunoSEQ multiplex PCR; TCRdb's copy has only in-frame clones and lacks some. The repertoire holds about 49,000 clones, with around 76% as singletons. This entry is derived from a study of radiotherapy plus CTLA-4 blockade in lung cancer. Overall study findings and caveats: Alongside interferon-beta, early blood T cell clone dynamics were reportedly the best predictor of response.

Here the sequenced sample was peripheral blood, taken from a patient treated with radiotherapy plus ipilimumab. The clonotype was recovered from a human donor with non-small cell lung cancer who had stable disease on radiotherapy plus ipilimumab.

This CDR3 reads CASSLRPADTQYF. DNA for the CDR3: TGTGCCAGTAGTCTACGACCGGCAGATACGCAGTATTTT. The chain joins TRBV19 to TRBJ2-3; D not certain. Trimming removed 5 bases from V and 4 bases from J, with 10 bases in between. The CDR3 has 13 amino acids. Germline V gene lookup returns CDR1 LNHDA and CDR2 SQIVND (reference sequence). Together with reference TRBV19 and TRBJ2-3, the CDR3 gives the full variable domain: DGGITQSPKYLFRKEGQNVTLSCEQNLNHDAMYWYRQDPGQGLRLIYYSQIVNDFQKGDIAEGYSVSREKKESFPLTVTSAQKNPTAFYLCASSLRPADTQYFGPGTRLTVL.